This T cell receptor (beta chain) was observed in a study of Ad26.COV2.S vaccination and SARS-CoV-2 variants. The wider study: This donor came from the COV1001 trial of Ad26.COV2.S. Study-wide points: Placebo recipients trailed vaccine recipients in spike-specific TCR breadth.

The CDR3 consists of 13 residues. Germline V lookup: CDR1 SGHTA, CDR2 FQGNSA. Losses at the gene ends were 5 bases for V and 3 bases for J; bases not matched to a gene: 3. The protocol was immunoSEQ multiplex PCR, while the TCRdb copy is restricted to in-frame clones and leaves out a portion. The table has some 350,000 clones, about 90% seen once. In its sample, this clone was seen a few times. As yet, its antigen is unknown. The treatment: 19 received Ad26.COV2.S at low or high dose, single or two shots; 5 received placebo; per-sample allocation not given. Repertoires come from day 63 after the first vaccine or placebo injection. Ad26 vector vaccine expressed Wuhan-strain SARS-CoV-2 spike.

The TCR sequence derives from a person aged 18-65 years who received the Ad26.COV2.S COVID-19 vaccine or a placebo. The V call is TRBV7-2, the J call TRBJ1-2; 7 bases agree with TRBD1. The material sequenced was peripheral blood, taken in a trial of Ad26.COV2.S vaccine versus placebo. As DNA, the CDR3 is TGTGCCAGCAGCCTAACAGGGGACTATGGCTACACCTTC. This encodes CASSLTGDYGYTF.